These 17 T cell receptor beta chains came from one sample sequenced in a study of cytomegalovirus exposure and HLA in healthy donors. PCR amplification relied on 60 Vbeta primers (plus 13 Jbeta primers). Profiled with immunoSEQ multiplex PCR; TCRdb holds only in-frame clones, not every one. The data hold fewer than 150,000 clones, with roughly 80% observed a single time. Sequenced input: PBMCs. These TCRs come from a man aged 25-40 years in good health and CMV-seronegative.

The V call is TRBV5-1, the J call TRBJ2-2; D is possibly TRBD1 (7 bases). Germline V gene data show CDR1 as SGHRS and CDR2 as YFSETQ. V was cut by 6 bases and J by 0 bases, with 15 bases left in between. The CDR3 is 16 amino acids. The CDR3 reads CASTSRGVANTGELFF. As DNA, the CDR3 is TGCGCCAGCACCTCCAGGGGGGTCGCGAACACCGGGGAGCTGTTTTTT.

The genes are TRBV7-8 and TRBJ2-5, with TRBD1 matching over 8 bases. The CDR3 covers 15 residues. Trimming at V came to 3 bases and at J to 4 bases, leaving 7 bases not matched to a gene. The germline CDR1 and CDR2 sequences are SGHVS and FQNEAQ. CDR3 sequence: CASSFRTGSGETQYF. The DNA of the CDR3 is TGTGCCAGCAGCTTCCGGACAGGGTCGGGAGAGACCCAGTACTTC.

This chain links TRBV5-4 with TRBJ2-1; 11 bases are a match to TRBD2. Germline V lookup: CDR1 SGHNT, CDR2 YYREEE (reference sequence). With 0 bases clipped from V and 7 bases from J, the junction kept 3 bases outside the gene matches. CDR3 length equals 15 residues. CDR3 region: CASSLVLAGVNEQFF. DNA for the CDR3: TGTGCCAGCAGCTTGGTACTAGCGGGGGTGAATGAGCAGTTCTTC.

The V and J genes are TRBV6-1 and TRBJ1-4; TRBD1 matches at 8 bases. Germline V gene data show CDR1 as MNHNS and CDR2 as SASEGT. After removal of 10 bases from V and 8 bases from J, the junction contained 15 bases not matched to a gene. The CDR3 contains 15 residues. The CDR3 DNA follows: TGTGCCATCAGGGGGGCACAGGGGGGTCTCGAAAAACTGTTTTTT. It codes for CAIRGAQGGLEKLFF.

The chain joins TRBV5-1 to TRBJ1-1, with 8 nucleotides matching TRBD1. This CDR3 contains 17 residues. Germline assignment: CDR1 SGHRS and CDR2 YFSETQ. J lost 2 bases, V lost 3 bases, and 12 bases had no gene match. CDR3 nucleotides: TGCGCCAGCAGCTCCAAAGGTCCAGGGGGCGTTAACACTGAAGCTTTCTTT. Translation gives CASSSKGPGGVNTEAFF.

This clone counts as medium-sized. The V and J genes are TRBV7-3 and TRBJ2-2, with D perhaps TRBD2 (6 bases). Germline V gene data show CDR1 as SGHTA and CDR2 as FQGTGA. Trimming shortened V by 2 bases and J by 6 bases, and 19 bases separated the two germline ends. The CDR3 has 17 residues. The CDR3 loop reads CASSLPLGGWVAGELFF. CDR3 sequence (DNA): TGTGCCAGCAGCTTACCCCTGGGAGGTTGGGTCGCCGGGGAGCTGTTTTTT.

V is TRBV7-3 and J is TRBJ2-5; 8 nucleotides agree with TRBD2. The CDR3 runs 16 residues. V shed 3 bases, J shed 5 bases, and the junction held 11 bases outside the gene matches. CDR1 SGHTA and CDR2 FQGTGA come from the germline V gene. Written as DNA, the CDR3 is TGTGCCAGCAGCTTGAGCACTAGCGGCTCCCTTGAGACCCAGTACTTC. This codes for CASSLSTSGSLETQYF.

The table lists this clone with many counts. CDR3 sequence reads: CASSLLGGFLVQPQHF. The CDR3 coding sequence is TGCGCCAGCAGCCTCTTAGGGGGCTTTTTGGTTCAGCCCCAGCATTTT. The chain uses TRBV4-1 and TRBJ1-5, with 7 bases aligning to TRBD1. The CDR3 has 16 amino acids. Losses at the gene ends were 4 bases for V and 6 bases for J; bases not matched to a gene: 12. Germline-derived CDR1 and CDR2 are MGHRA and YSYEKL.

The chain recombines TRBV10-2 with TRBJ2-1; 7 nucleotides align to TRBD1. The CDR3 is 12 residues long. V lost 6 bases and J lost 8; bases outside the gene matches: 4. In germline, CDR1 is WSHSY, CDR2 SAAADI. DNA for the CDR3: TGCGCCAGCAGACACAGGGGTCATGAGCAGTTCTTC. Translating it yields CASRHRGHEQFF.

This chain connects TRBV5-4 to TRBJ2-1, with 8 bases fitting TRBD2. Germline CDR1 reads SGHNT; CDR2 reads YYREEE (reference sequence). The V segment lost 2 bases and the J segment 0 bases; nucleotides outside the gene matches: 4. The CDR3 has 16 amino acids. This chain's CDR3 is CASSFGGRSSYNEQFF. CDR3 DNA sequence: TGTGCCAGCAGCTTCGGCGGGAGGAGCTCCTACAATGAGCAGTTCTTC.

CDR3 coding DNA: TGTGCCAGCGGGAGTGGAAACATTCAGTACTTC. As protein: CASGSGNIQYF. The V gene is TRBV19, the J gene TRBJ2-4, with TRBD2 as a possible D gene (6 bases). The CDR3 runs to 11 residues. The ends were cut back, 9 bases at V and 6 bases at J, with 9 bases in the middle. Germline V gives CDR1 LNHDA, CDR2 SQIVND (reference sequence).

The CDR3 DNA reads TGTGCCAGCAGCTTCGGTGTTAACACCGGGGAGCTGTTTTTT. Translated, it gives CASSFGVNTGELFF. The chain carries TRBV5-6 and TRBJ2-2; no clear D gene. The V and J ends lost 2 bases and 2 bases respectively, with 7 bases between them. Germline-derived CDR1 and CDR2 are SGHDT and YYEEEE. CDR3 length: 14 residues.

This clone was observed a handful of times. The gene calls are TRBV7-3 and TRBJ1-4, with D unresolved. Germline V CDR1 and CDR2: SGHTA, FQGTGA. Trimming took off 8 bases at V and 4 bases at J, with 8 bases between the two ends. This CDR3 has 12 amino acids. For the CDR3, the DNA is TGTGCCAGCTTTCCGTATAATGAAAAACTGTTTTTT. Translation gives CASFPYNEKLFF.

The V call is TRBV7-6, the J call TRBJ1-5; no clear D gene. The CDR3 is 15 amino acids. V was clipped by 0 bases and J by 4 bases, with 10 bases between them. Germline CDR1 reads SGHVS; CDR2 reads FNYEAQ. Here the CDR3 reads CASSLASGLNQPQHF. DNA for the CDR3: TGTGCCAGCAGCTTAGCCTCCGGGTTAAATCAGCCCCAGCATTTT. Looking up the rest from reference TRBV7-6 and TRBJ1-5 gives the full variable domain: GAGVSQSPRYKVTKRGQDVALRCDPISGHVSLYWYRQALGQGPEFLTYFNYEAQQDKSGLPNDRFSAERPEGSISTLTIQRTEQRDSAMYRCASSLASGLNQPQHFGDGTRLSIL.

CDR3 loop: CSVEEVGASYNEQFF. CDR3 sequence (DNA): TGCAGCGTTGAAGAGGTAGGGGCATCCTACAATGAGCAGTTCTTC. J is TRBJ2-1 and V is TRBV29-1; D perhaps matches TRBD1 (5 bases). CDR1 and CDR2 from the germline V gene are SQVTM and ANQGSEA. V dropped 0 bases and J dropped 1 base, with 10 bases sitting between them. This CDR3 is built from 15 residues.

The rearrangement uses TRBV19 and TRBJ2-5, with D perhaps matching TRBD2 (5 bases). V was trimmed by 4 bases and J by 5 bases, leaving 14 bases between them. CDR1 LNHDA and CDR2 SQIVND come from the germline V gene (reference sequence). This CDR3 is 14 amino acids long. CDR3 nucleotide sequence: TGTGCCAGTAGTAAGGGATCCACGGGGGAGACCCAGTACTTC. Translation: CASSKGSTGETQYF.

V usage is TRBV2 and J usage is TRBJ2-7; D call uncertain. Trimming removed 6 bases from V and 4 bases from J, with 10 bases in between. This CDR3 spans 12 amino acids. Germline V CDR1 and CDR2: SNHLY, FYNNEI. CDR3 DNA: TGTGCCAGCAGCGTAACTTCTTACGAGCAGTACTTC. It encodes CASSVTSYEQYF. Drawing the rest from reference TRBV2 and TRBJ2-7, the complete variable domain is EPEVTQTPSHQVTQMGQEVILRCVPISNHLYFYWYRQILGQKVEFLVSFYNNEISEKSEIFDDQFSVERPDGSNFTLKIRSTKLEDSAMYFCASSVTSYEQYFGPGTRLTVT.